The present entry profiles one T cell receptor beta chain with its context. Antigen unknown. This specimen belongs to a study of T cells in tuberculosis. Study at large: T cells were selected with CD1B tetramers loaded with glucose monomycolate.

Tuberculin skin test and IGRA determined adolescents' latent tuberculosis status at entry. Each donor contributed about 110,000 T cells on average, unsorted. Overall study findings and caveats: Active tuberculosis TCR-alpha repertoires lay closer to GMM-specific TCRs than IGRA-negative controls, suggesting clonal expansion.

The protocol was immunoSEQ multiplex PCR, while the TCRdb copy is restricted to in-frame clones and leaves out a portion. The table lists more than 35,000 clones, more than 85% of them singletons, with roughly 6.4% in the top ten. CDR1 and CDR2 (germline): LNHDA, SQIVND (reference sequence). V lost 1 base, J lost 1 base, and 3 bases stayed unmatched. The CDR3 totals 15 residues. The gene calls are TRBV19 and TRBJ1-2, with 7 bases that match TRBD1. The sequence was obtained from a donor between 10 and 29 years old with latent tuberculosis or without tuberculosis infection. The sequenced sample was PBMCs. The CDR3 sequence is CASSIGGTVNYGYTF. The CDR3 region has the DNA TGTGCCAGTAGTATAGGCGGGACAGTTAACTATGGCTACACCTTC.